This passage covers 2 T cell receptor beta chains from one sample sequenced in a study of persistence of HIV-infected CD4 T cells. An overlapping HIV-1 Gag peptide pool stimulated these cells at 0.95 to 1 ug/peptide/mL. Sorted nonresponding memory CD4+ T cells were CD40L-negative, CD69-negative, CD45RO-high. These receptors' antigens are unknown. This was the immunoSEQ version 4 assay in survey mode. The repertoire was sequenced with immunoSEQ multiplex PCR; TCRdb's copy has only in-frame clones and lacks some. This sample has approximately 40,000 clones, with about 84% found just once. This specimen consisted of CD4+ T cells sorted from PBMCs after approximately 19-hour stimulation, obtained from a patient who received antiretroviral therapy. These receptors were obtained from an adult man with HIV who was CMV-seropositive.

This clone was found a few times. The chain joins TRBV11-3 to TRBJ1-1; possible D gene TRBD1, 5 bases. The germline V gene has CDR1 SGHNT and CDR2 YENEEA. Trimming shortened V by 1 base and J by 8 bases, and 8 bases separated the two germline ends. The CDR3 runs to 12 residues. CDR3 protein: CASSLVGGEAFF. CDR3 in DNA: TGTGCCAGCAGCTTAGTCGGGGGGGAAGCTTTCTTT.

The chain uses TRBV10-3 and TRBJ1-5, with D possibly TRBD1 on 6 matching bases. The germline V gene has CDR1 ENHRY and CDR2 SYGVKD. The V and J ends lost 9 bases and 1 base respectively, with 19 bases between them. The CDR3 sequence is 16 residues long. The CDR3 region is CAMARGASISNQPQHF. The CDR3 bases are TGTGCCATGGCCAGGGGCGCTTCAATAAGCAATCAGCCCCAGCATTTT.